The subject of this entry is one TCR beta chain. The antigen remains undetermined. These data come from a study of cytomegalovirus exposure and HLA in healthy donors. On the study more broadly: From donors who were HLA-typed, an early data release held around 80 million unique TCRs. Study results and caveats: Segments of the TCR beta V type were, in most cases, productive about 87% or about 30% of the time in an earlier analysis. Compared with the approximately 680-donor mean, an Asian-associated ancestry cluster reportedly had fewer N-insertions, according to a later analysis.

Per the germline V gene, CDR1 is SGDLS and CDR2 is YYNGEE. CDR3 size: 15 residues. Deletions cut 4 bases from V and 2 bases from J, with 13 bases between. 60 Vbeta and 13 Jbeta primers were used in PCR. TCRdb's copy holds only in-frame clones and misses some; the assay was immunoSEQ multiplex PCR. Of approximately 150,000 clones listed, roughly 80% are singletons. This clonotype was sampled from a man aged 25 to 40 in good health and CMV-seronegative. The sequenced material came from PBMCs. This chain uses TRBV9 with TRBJ1-3, with D maybe TRBD1 (5 bases). Here the CDR3 DNA reads TGTGCCAGCAGCCCACGGGGGGTACCTGGAAACACCATATATTTT. This gives the protein CASSPRGVPGNTIYF.